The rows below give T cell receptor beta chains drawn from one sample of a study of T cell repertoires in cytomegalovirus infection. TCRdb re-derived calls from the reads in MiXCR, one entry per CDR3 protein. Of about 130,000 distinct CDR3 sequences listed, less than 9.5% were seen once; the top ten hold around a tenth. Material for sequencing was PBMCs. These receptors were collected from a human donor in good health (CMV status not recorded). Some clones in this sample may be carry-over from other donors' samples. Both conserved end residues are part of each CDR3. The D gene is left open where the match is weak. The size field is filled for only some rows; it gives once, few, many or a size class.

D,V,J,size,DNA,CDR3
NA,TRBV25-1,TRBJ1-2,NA,TGTGCCAGCAGTGTGGGAGCGGGCTACACCTTC,CASSVGAGYTF
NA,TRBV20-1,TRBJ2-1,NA,TGCAGTGCGATCTCGCTGTCTTCGACAAATGAGCAGTTCTTC,CSAISLSSTNEQFF
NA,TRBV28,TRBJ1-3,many,TGTGCCAGCAGTTTATCCCTCCCGGGGCTCTCTGGAAACACCATATATTTT,CASSLSLPGLSGNTIYF
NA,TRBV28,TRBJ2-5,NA,TGTGCCAGCAGTTTACCGACAGGAAACCAAGAGACCCAGTACTTC,CASSLPTGNQETQYF
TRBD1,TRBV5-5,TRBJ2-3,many,TGTGCCAGCACCTTCAGGGGGGATACGCAGTATTTT,CASTFRGDTQYF
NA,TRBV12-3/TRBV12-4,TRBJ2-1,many,TGTGCCAGCAGTTTAGCTAAGCTAGCACGGTCGAATGAGCAGTTCTTC,CASSLAKLARSNEQFF
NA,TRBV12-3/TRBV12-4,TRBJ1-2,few,TGTGCCAGCAGTCCAGGGATAGGCTACACCTTC,CASSPGIGYTF
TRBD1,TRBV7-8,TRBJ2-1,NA,TGTGCCAGCAGCTTGGACAGGGTCTTCTACAATGAGCAGTTCTTC,CASSLDRVFYNEQFF
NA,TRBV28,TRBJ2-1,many,TGTGCCAGCAGTTTGTTGAATAACAATGAGCAGTTCTTC,CASSLLNNNEQFF
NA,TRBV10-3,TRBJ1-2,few,TGTGCCACCAAATGGGGGGACTATGGCTACACCTTC,CATKWGDYGYTF
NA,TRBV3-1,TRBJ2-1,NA,TGTGCCAGCAGCCAAGAGGATCCGGGGAGGCCCAATGAGCAGTTCTTC,CASSQEDPGRPNEQFF
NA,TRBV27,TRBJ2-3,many,TGTGCCAGCAGTGTGACGCCCCGAAACACAGATACGCAGTATTTT,CASSVTPRNTDTQYF
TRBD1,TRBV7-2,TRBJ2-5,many,TGTGCCAGCAGCCAAGCCTGGACAGGGCAAGCTAAAGAGACCCAGTACTTC,CASSQAWTGQAKETQYF
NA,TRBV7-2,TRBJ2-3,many,TGTGCCAGCAAGAACAGGGAGAAGGCAGATACGCAGTATTTT,CASKNREKADTQYF
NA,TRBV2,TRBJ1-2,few,TGTGCCAGCAGTGAACTGGCAGCCTATGGCTACACCTTC,CASSELAAYGYTF
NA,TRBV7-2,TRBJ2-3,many,TGTGCCAGCAGCTTAAGATCAGTCCGCGAGGGGGGGCCCTCAGATACGCAGTATTTT,CASSLRSVREGGPSDTQYF
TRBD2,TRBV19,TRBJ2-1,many,TGTGCCAGTAGCCTCCTGGGGCTAGCGGGGGGGGAGTACAATGAGCAGTTCTTC,CASSLLGLAGGEYNEQFF
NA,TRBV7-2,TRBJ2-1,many,TGTGCCAGCAGGTCCCGCAACTACAATGAGCAGTTCTTC,CASRSRNYNEQFF
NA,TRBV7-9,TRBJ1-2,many,TGTGCCAGCACCCTCGAGGGGAAAGACTATGGCTACACCTTC,CASTLEGKDYGYTF
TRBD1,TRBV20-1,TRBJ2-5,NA,TGCAGTGCCACCACTGGGACAGGGGTCGAGACCCAGTACTTC,CSATTGTGVETQYF
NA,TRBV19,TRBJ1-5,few,TGTGCCAGTAGTATAGAGGGGCCGGGCAATCAGCCCCAGCATTTT,CASSIEGPGNQPQHF
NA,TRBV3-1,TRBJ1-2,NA,TGTGCCAGCAGCCAAGAATTGCAGAACTATGGCTACACCTTC,CASSQELQNYGYTF
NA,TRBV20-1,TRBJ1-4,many,TGCAGTGCTAGAGATGTCAGAAGAACTAATGAAAAACTGTTTTTT,CSARDVRRTNEKLFF
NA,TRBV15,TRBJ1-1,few,TGTGCCACCAGCAGAGATCCGGGGTCTGAAGCTTTCTTT,CATSRDPGSEAFF
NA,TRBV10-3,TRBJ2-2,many,TGTGCCATCAGTGGAGGAGGCACCGGGGAGCTGTTTTTT,CAISGGGTGELFF
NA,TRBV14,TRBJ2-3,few,TGTGCCAGCAGCCATCGGGTTGTTGACACAGATACGCAGTATTTT,CASSHRVVDTDTQYF
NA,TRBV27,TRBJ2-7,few,TGTGCCAGCAGTTGGCGACAGAGATCCTACGAGCAGTACTTC,CASSWRQRSYEQYF
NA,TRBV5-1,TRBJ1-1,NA,TGCGCCAGCAGCTTAACGGCCCCCTTAGGAGCTTTCTTT,CASSLTAPLGAFF
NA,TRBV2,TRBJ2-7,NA,TGTGCCAGCAGCGGGGGTCCCTACGAGCAGTACTTC,CASSGGPYEQYF
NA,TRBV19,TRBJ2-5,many,TGTGCCAGTAAAAGACAGATGGAGGAGACCCAGTACTTC,CASKRQMEETQYF
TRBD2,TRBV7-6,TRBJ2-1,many,TGTGCCAGCAGCTCCCCAGGGTTTAGCGGGGGAAAGTACAATGAGCAGTTCTTC,CASSSPGFSGGKYNEQFF
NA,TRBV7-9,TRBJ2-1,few,TGTGCCAGCAGTCCGCTAGAGGGTGAAAATGAGCAGTTCTTC,CASSPLEGENEQFF
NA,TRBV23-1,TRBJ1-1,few,TGCGCCAGCAGTCAAACGATAAGGGAAGGGGCCACTGAAGCTTTCTTT,CASSQTIREGATEAFF
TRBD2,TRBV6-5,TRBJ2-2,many,TGTGCCAGCAGTTGGGGACTAGCGGTGAACACCGGGGAGCTGTTTTTT,CASSWGLAVNTGELFF
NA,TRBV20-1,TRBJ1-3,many,TGCAGTGCTAGCGGTCTCCGAGGGAGCTCTGGAAACACCATATATTTT,CSASGLRGSSGNTIYF
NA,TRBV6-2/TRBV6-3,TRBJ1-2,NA,TGTGCCAGCAGTTACCGACAGGATGGAGTGGGCGGCTACACCTTC,CASSYRQDGVGGYTF
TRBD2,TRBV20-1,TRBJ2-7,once,TGCAGTGCAAAGACTAGCGGGGGTCTCTCCTACGAGCAGTACTTC,CSAKTSGGLSYEQYF
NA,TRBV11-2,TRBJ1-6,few,TGTGCCAGCAGCCCACAGGGCCGGGATAATTCACCCCTCCACTTT,CASSPQGRDNSPLHF
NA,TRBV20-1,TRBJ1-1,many,TGCAGTGCTCTTACAGGGAGATCACGAACTGAAGCTTTCTTT,CSALTGRSRTEAFF
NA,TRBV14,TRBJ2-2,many,TGTGCCAGCAGCCTACATCCCACCGGGGAGCTGTTTTTT,CASSLHPTGELFF
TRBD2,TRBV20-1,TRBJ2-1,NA,TGCAGTGCTAGGAAGGAGCGGGGGGGCAATGAGCAGTTCTTC,CSARKERGGNEQFF